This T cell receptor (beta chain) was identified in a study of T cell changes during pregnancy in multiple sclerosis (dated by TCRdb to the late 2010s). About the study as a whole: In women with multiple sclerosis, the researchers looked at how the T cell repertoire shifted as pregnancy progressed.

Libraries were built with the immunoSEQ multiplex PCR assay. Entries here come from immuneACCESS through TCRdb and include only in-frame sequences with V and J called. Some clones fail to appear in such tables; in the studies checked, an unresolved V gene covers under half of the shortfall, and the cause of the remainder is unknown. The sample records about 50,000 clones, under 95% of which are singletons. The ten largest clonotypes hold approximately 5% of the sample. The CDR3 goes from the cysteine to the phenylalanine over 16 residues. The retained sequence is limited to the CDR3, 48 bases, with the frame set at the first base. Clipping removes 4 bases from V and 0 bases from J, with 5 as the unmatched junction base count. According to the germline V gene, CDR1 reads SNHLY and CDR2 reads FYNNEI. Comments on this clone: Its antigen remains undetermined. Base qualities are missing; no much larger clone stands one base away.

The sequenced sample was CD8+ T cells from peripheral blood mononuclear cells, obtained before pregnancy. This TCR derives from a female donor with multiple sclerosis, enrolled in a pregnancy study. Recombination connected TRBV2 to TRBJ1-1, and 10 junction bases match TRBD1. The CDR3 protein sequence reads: CASSVGQGEVNTEAFF. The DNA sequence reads TGTGCCAGCAGTGTTGGACAGGGGGAGGTGAACACTGAAGCTTTCTTT. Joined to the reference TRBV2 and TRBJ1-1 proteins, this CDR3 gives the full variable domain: EPEVTQTPSHQVTQMGQEVILRCVPISNHLYFYWYRQILGQKVEFLVSFYNNEISEKSEIFDDQFSVERPDGSNFTLKIRSTKLEDSAMYFCASSVGQGEVNTEAFFGQGTRLTVV.